Following are 11 T cell receptor beta chains from one sample sequenced in a study of cytomegalovirus exposure and HLA in healthy donors. The study ran its PCR with 60 Vbeta and 13 Jbeta primers. This table comes from immunoSEQ multiplex PCR, and its TCRdb copy is limited to in-frame clones, with some not included. Of roughly 190,000 clones in the sample, roughly 10% were seen once. The specimen sequenced was PBMCs. These receptors were taken from a woman under 40 in good health and CMV-seropositive.

The chain couples TRBV9 to TRBJ1-1; possibly TRBD1 for D (5 bases). The CDR3 contains 11 residues. The V end was cut by 3 bases, the J end by 9 bases, with 9 bases between. The germline V gene encodes CDR1 SGDLS and CDR2 YYNGEE. The CDR3 coding sequence is TGTGCCAGCAGCGAGGGGCCGAAAGCTTTCTTT. Translated: CASSEGPKAFF.

This clone was seen more than once but under ten times. The chain has TRBV13 and TRBJ2-1, with D perhaps matching TRBD2 (6 bases). Germline V gene lookup returns CDR1 PRHDT and CDR2 FYEKMQ (reference sequence). The CDR3 has 15 residues. V was cut by 5 bases and J by 0 bases, with 11 bases left in between. The chain's CDR3 is CASSHPSVSYNEQFF. As DNA, the CDR3 is TGTGCCAGCAGCCACCCTAGCGTCTCCTACAATGAGCAGTTCTTC.

The sample holds a few counts of this clone. This rearrangement joins TRBV2 to TRBJ2-6, with D perhaps TRBD2 (5 bases). The germline V gene has CDR1 SNHLY and CDR2 FYNNEI. The CDR3 runs 14 residues. Trimming pared 4 bases from V and 2 bases from J, leaving 6 bases between. The CDR3 region has the DNA TGTGCCAGCAGTGTCGGGGCTGGGGCCAACGTCCTGACTTTC. This sequence encodes CASSVGAGANVLTF.

Only a few counts were recorded for this clone. The rearrangement links TRBV5-1 to TRBJ2-7; 9 bases match TRBD1. Germline CDR1 is SGHRS and CDR2 is YFSETQ. J gave up 6 bases and V 6 bases, and 13 bases lay outside the gene matches. CDR3 size: 15 residues. In DNA, the CDR3 is TGCGCCAGCACCACCCGGACAGGGGAAGGTCGCGAGCAGTACTTC. It encodes CASTTRTGEGREQYF.

In its sample, this clone was seen a few times. The genes are TRBV2 and TRBJ2-7; 8 bases agree with TRBD2. V gave up 8 bases and J gave up 0 bases; unmatched junction bases: 6. Germline values: CDR1 SNHLY, CDR2 FYNNEI. This CDR3 region has 14 residues. In DNA, the CDR3 is TGTGCCAGCGAGGCGAGCGGGAGCTCCTACGAGCAGTACTTC. Amino acid sequence: CASEASGSSYEQYF.

This clone has only a few counts. The V and J genes are TRBV5-4 and TRBJ2-5; 10 nucleotides match TRBD2. The V and J ends lost 4 bases and 5 bases, in that order; junction bases with no gene match: 11. CDR1 is SGHNT and CDR2 is YYREEE in the germline V gene (reference sequence). The CDR3 covers 16 residues. Written as DNA, the CDR3 is TGTGCCAGCAGCAGGATTCTAGCGGGGGCCGGGGAGACCCAGTACTTC. Protein sequence: CASSRILAGAGETQYF.

This chain uses TRBV5-4 with TRBJ2-7; D may be TRBD2 (5 bases). The CDR3 covers 16 residues. Germline V gives CDR1 SGHNT, CDR2 YYREEE (reference sequence). The V gene lost 2 bases and the J gene lost 0 bases, with 15 bases spanning the gap. Written as DNA, the CDR3 is TGTGCCAGCAGCTTCAACGAGGGAGTGGGCTCCTACGAGCAGTACTTC. The encoded protein is CASSFNEGVGSYEQYF.

The chain carries TRBV6-4 and TRBJ2-2; D is perhaps TRBD1 (6 bases). Germline V lookup: CDR1 MRHNA, CDR2 SNTAGT. Between the trimmed V and J ends, which lost 4 bases and 3 bases, there was a span of 6 bases. This CDR3 comprises 13 residues. DNA for the CDR3: TGTGCCAGCAGTGCAGGGGACACCGGGGAGCTGTTTTTT. Encoded protein: CASSAGDTGELFF.

The chain is built from TRBV7-6 and TRBJ1-3; tentatively, D is TRBD1 (5 bases). Germline V gives CDR1 SGHVS, CDR2 FNYEAQ. This CDR3 comprises 14 residues. With 3 bases removed from V and 1 base from J, the gap between germline ends came to 7 bases. CDR3 nucleotides: TGTGCCAGCAGCTTCGCAGGGTCTGGAAACACCATATATTTT. Encoded protein: CASSFAGSGNTIYF. Full variable domain (outside the CDR3, taken from reference TRBV7-6 and TRBJ1-3): GAGVSQSPRYKVTKRGQDVALRCDPISGHVSLYWYRQALGQGPEFLTYFNYEAQQDKSGLPNDRFSAERPEGSISTLTIQRTEQRDSAMYRCASSFAGSGNTIYFGEGSWLTVV.

The chain carries TRBV4-2 and TRBJ1-2; TRBD1 agrees at 9 bases. This CDR3 spans 15 amino acids. Trimming cost V 2 bases and J 3 bases; bases outside gene matches: 4. CDR1 and CDR2 (germline): LGHNA, YNFKEQ. The CDR3 region is CASSQPDRGYYGYTF. As DNA, the CDR3 is TGTGCCAGCAGCCAACCGGACAGGGGCTACTATGGCTACACCTTC.

This clone was seen a handful of times. This chain joins TRBV2 and TRBJ2-7; 9 bases fit TRBD2. Germline V gene lookup returns CDR1 SNHLY and CDR2 FYNNEI. The CDR3 totals 15 residues. Trimming at V came to 6 bases and at J to 2 bases, leaving 8 bases not matched to a gene. As DNA, the CDR3 is TGTGCCAGCAGGGTAGCTAGCGGGACCACCTACGAGCAGTACTTC. Translation gives CASRVASGTTYEQYF.